This is a list of T cell receptor beta chains from one sample in a study of cytomegalovirus exposure and HLA in healthy donors. Assay used: immunoSEQ multiplex PCR; TCRdb lists only in-frame clones, some missing. The table includes about 120,000 clones, over 75% detected once. The specimen sequenced was PBMCs. These receptor sequences come from a woman under 30 in good health and CMV-seronegative. Both conserved end residues are part of each CDR3. D genes are given only for firm matches. Clone size appears in some rows only: once, few, many, or a class for an expanded clone.

J: TRBJ2-1; V: TRBV6-6; size: -; D: TRBD2; CDR3: CASSQEGLAGYSEQFF; DNA: TGTGCCAGCAGTCAAGAGGGACTAGCGGGTTACAGTGAGCAGTTCTTC
J: TRBJ2-2; V: TRBV27; size: -; D: TRBD1; CDR3: CASSLLGQGTGELFF; DNA: TGTGCCAGCAGTTTACTCGGACAGGGGACCGGGGAGCTGTTTTTT
J: TRBJ1-1; V: TRBV6-6; size: -; D: -; CDR3: CASSAQGLNTEAFF; DNA: TGTGCCAGCAGTGCACAGGGTTTGAACACTGAAGCTTTCTTT
J: TRBJ1-2; V: TRBV7-6; size: -; D: -; CDR3: CASGDGRGINYGYTF; DNA: TGTGCTAGCGGGGACGGGAGGGGAATTAACTATGGCTACACCTTC
J: TRBJ2-4; V: TRBV4-1; size: -; D: TRBD2; CDR3: CASSPGLARAAKNSQYF; DNA: TGCGCCAGCAGCCCGGGACTAGCCCGCGCAGCCAAAAACAGTCAGTACTTC
J: TRBJ2-5; V: TRBV7-9; size: -; D: -; CDR3: CASSLIPWVLASTQETQYF; DNA: TGTGCCAGCAGCTTAATCCCCTGGGTCCTAGCGAGCACCCAAGAGACCCAGTACTTC
J: TRBJ2-3; V: TRBV5-1; size: -; D: TRBD2; CDR3: CASSLGLAGLTDTQYF; DNA: TGCGCCAGCAGCTTGGGGCTAGCGGGGCTCACAGATACGCAGTATTTT
J: TRBJ1-1; V: TRBV6-4; size: few; D: TRBD1; CDR3: CASSDRGTGGRAFF; DNA: TGTGCCAGCAGTGACCGGGGGACAGGGGGCCGGGCTTTCTTT
J: TRBJ2-3; V: TRBV18; size: -; D: -; CDR3: CASSPGDTSTDTQYF; DNA: TGTGCCAGCTCACCAGGGGACACTAGCACAGATACGCAGTATTTT
J: TRBJ2-7; V: TRBV19; size: -; D: TRBD1; CDR3: CASSVGTGIYEQYF; DNA: TGTGCCAGTAGTGTCGGGACAGGGATCTACGAGCAGTACTTC
J: TRBJ2-2; V: TRBV7-6; size: once; D: TRBD1; CDR3: CASSPDRTYTGELFF; DNA: TGTGCCAGCAGCCCGGACAGGACCTACACCGGGGAGCTGTTTTTT
J: TRBJ2-1; V: TRBV1; size: -; D: -; CDR3: CTSSQRAGAHNEQFF; DNA: TGCACCAGCAGCCAACGAGCGGGAGCTCACAATGAGCAGTTCTTC
J: TRBJ1-3; V: TRBV27; size: -; D: -; CDR3: CASSSFPLGGGPGNTIYF; DNA: TGTGCCAGCAGTTCCTTCCCCCTGGGAGGGGGTCCTGGAAACACCATATATTTT
J: TRBJ2-7; V: TRBV6-1; size: -; D: -; CDR3: CASSDLGWGSYEQYF; DNA: TGTGCCAGCAGTGATTTGGGATGGGGCTCCTACGAGCAGTACTTC
J: TRBJ1-1; V: TRBV10-1; size: -; D: TRBD1; CDR3: CASSPRQGMTEAFF; DNA: TGCGCCAGCAGTCCGAGACAGGGGATGACTGAAGCTTTCTTT
J: TRBJ1-2; V: TRBV6-6; size: once; D: -; CDR3: CASSYGGGAGYTF; DNA: TGTGCCAGCAGTTACGGGGGGGGTGCTGGCTACACCTTC
J: TRBJ2-7; V: TRBV15; size: once; D: TRBD2; CDR3: CATSRGGGLHSYEQYF; DNA: TGTGCCACCAGCAGAGGGGGAGGGCTCCACTCCTACGAGCAGTACTTC
J: TRBJ2-6; V: TRBV7-2; size: -; D: TRBD1; CDR3: CASSLGTGSGANVLTF; DNA: TGTGCCAGCAGCTTAGGGACAGGGAGCGGGGCCAACGTCCTGACTTTC
J: TRBJ1-4; V: TRBV11-2; size: -; D: -; CDR3: CASSLEGGNPNEKLFF; DNA: TGTGCCAGCAGCTTAGAAGGGGGAAACCCTAATGAAAAACTGTTTTTT
J: TRBJ2-2; V: TRBV6-1; size: few; D: -; CDR3: CASRRTDNTGELFF; DNA: TGTGCCAGCAGGAGGACAGATAACACCGGGGAGCTGTTTTTT
J: TRBJ1-2; V: TRBV13; size: -; D: TRBD1; CDR3: CASSSKGDRAYGYTF; DNA: TGTGCCAGCAGCTCGAAAGGGGACAGGGCATATGGCTACACCTTC
J: TRBJ1-2; V: TRBV30; size: -; D: TRBD1; CDR3: CAWTGTGGSYGYTF; DNA: TGTGCCTGGACTGGGACAGGGGGAAGCTATGGCTACACCTTC
J: TRBJ2-1; V: TRBV7-9; size: few; D: -; CDR3: CASSPGVRYNEQFF; DNA: TGTGCCAGCAGCCCCGGGGTGCGCTACAATGAGCAGTTCTTC
J: TRBJ2-1; V: TRBV27; size: -; D: -; CDR3: CASSPGRGQAEQFF; DNA: TGTGCCAGCAGTCCTGGGCGAGGGCAGGCTGAGCAGTTCTTC
J: TRBJ2-3; V: TRBV11-2; size: -; D: TRBD2; CDR3: CASSLDRAGVGIDTQYF; DNA: TGTGCCAGCAGCTTAGATCGAGCGGGAGTTGGTATAGATACGCAGTATTTT
J: TRBJ2-6; V: TRBV19; size: -; D: -; CDR3: CASSRTGENVLTF; DNA: TGTGCCAGTAGCCGGACCGGGGAAAACGTCCTGACTTTC
J: TRBJ1-6; V: TRBV4-1; size: -; D: -; CDR3: CASSQVGAGFGSPLHF; DNA: TGCGCCAGCAGCCAAGTGGGGGCGGGTTTCGGTTCACCCCTCCACTTT
J: TRBJ2-7; V: TRBV4-1; size: -; D: TRBD2; CDR3: CASSQGGTSSEQYF; DNA: TGCGCCAGCAGCCAGGGGGGGACTAGCTCCGAGCAGTACTTC
J: TRBJ1-2; V: TRBV4-3; size: -; D: -; CDR3: CASSQLTVPYPYGYTF; DNA: TGCGCCAGCAGCCAACTAACGGTACCTTACCCCTATGGCTACACCTTC
J: TRBJ1-1; V: TRBV7-9; size: once; D: -; CDR3: CASQAYSRNTEAFF; DNA: TGTGCCAGCCAGGCTTACTCAAGGAACACTGAAGCTTTCTTT
J: TRBJ1-4; V: TRBV9; size: -; D: -; CDR3: CASSRGGGGGSEKLFF; DNA: TGTGCCAGCAGCCGAGGGGGGGGAGGGGGGTCTGAAAAACTGTTTTTT
J: TRBJ1-6; V: TRBV6-4; size: -; D: -; CDR3: CASPPERDSPLHF; DNA: TGTGCCAGTCCCCCTGAGAGGGATTCACCCCTCCACTTT
J: TRBJ1-4; V: TRBV7-9; size: -; D: -; CDR3: CASSLVAGLGEKLFF; DNA: TGTGCCAGCAGCTTAGTGGCAGGGCTGGGAGAAAAACTGTTTTTT
J: TRBJ2-7; V: TRBV19; size: -; D: -; CDR3: CASSIGGRDYEQYF; DNA: TGTGCCAGTAGTATAGGTGGCAGGGACTACGAGCAGTACTTC
J: TRBJ2-7; V: TRBV12-5; size: -; D: TRBD1; CDR3: CASLSTIGTGGVNEQYF; DNA: TGTGCTAGTTTATCGACGATTGGGACAGGGGGAGTCAACGAGCAGTACTTC
J: TRBJ1-1; V: TRBV5-1; size: -; D: TRBD1; CDR3: CASSLAQGVATEAFF; DNA: TGCGCCAGCAGCTTGGCCCAGGGGGTAGCCACTGAAGCTTTCTTT
J: TRBJ2-3; V: TRBV30; size: -; D: TRBD1; CDR3: CAWGTEGFTDTQYF; DNA: TGTGCCTGGGGGACAGAGGGTTTCACAGATACGCAGTATTTT
J: TRBJ2-7; V: TRBV7-2; size: -; D: TRBD1; CDR3: CASSSGTGYYEQYF; DNA: TGTGCCAGCAGCTCTGGGACAGGGTACTACGAGCAGTACTTC
J: TRBJ1-1; V: TRBV11-2; size: -; D: -; CDR3: CASSLVGPAVQGEAFF; DNA: TGTGCCAGCAGCTTAGTAGGGCCGGCCGTTCAGGGAGAAGCTTTCTTT
J: TRBJ1-1; V: TRBV2; size: -; D: -; CDR3: CANKQGSENTEAFF; DNA: TGTGCCAACAAACAGGGAAGTGAGAACACTGAAGCTTTCTTT
J: TRBJ2-4; V: TRBV9; size: -; D: -; CDR3: CASSVSLAKNIQYF; DNA: TGTGCCAGCAGCGTCAGTCTAGCCAAAAACATTCAGTACTTC
J: TRBJ1-2; V: TRBV5-1; size: -; D: TRBD1; CDR3: CASSLGQGDDGYTF; DNA: TGCGCCAGCAGCTTGGGTCAGGGGGACGATGGCTACACCTTC
J: TRBJ2-3; V: TRBV28; size: once; D: TRBD2; CDR3: CASSDPARLAGETHTQYF; DNA: TGTGCCAGCAGTGACCCGGCGCGGCTAGCGGGAGAGACCCATACGCAGTATTTT
J: TRBJ1-5; V: TRBV5-1; size: -; D: -; CDR3: CASSPDNDQPQHF; DNA: TGCGCCAGCAGCCCTGACAACGATCAGCCCCAGCATTTT
J: TRBJ2-2; V: TRBV5-1; size: -; D: -; CDR3: CASSLRTENTGELFF; DNA: TGCGCCAGCAGCTTGAGGACAGAGAACACCGGGGAGCTGTTTTTT
J: TRBJ2-1; V: TRBV5-1; size: few; D: -; CDR3: CASSLSRGRDEQFF; DNA: TGCGCCAGCAGCTTGTCCCGCGGCAGAGATGAGCAGTTCTTC
J: TRBJ2-1; V: TRBV11-2; size: -; D: -; CDR3: CASSLGLDNEQFF; DNA: TGTGCCAGCAGCTTGGGACTCGACAATGAGCAGTTCTTC
J: TRBJ2-7; V: TRBV4-3; size: once; D: -; CDR3: CASSHATGRRVEQYF; DNA: TGCGCCAGCAGCCACGCGACAGGGAGGCGGGTCGAGCAGTACTTC
J: TRBJ2-4; V: TRBV5-1; size: -; D: -; CDR3: CASSFGEAKNIQYF; DNA: TGCGCCAGCAGCTTCGGAGAAGCCAAAAACATTCAGTACTTC
J: TRBJ2-7; V: TRBV27; size: once; D: -; CDR3: CASSLRDTMNEQYF; DNA: TGTGCCAGCAGTTTAAGGGACACCATGAACGAGCAGTACTTC
J: TRBJ2-5; V: TRBV6-1; size: -; D: -; CDR3: CASSSLALGGETQYF; DNA: TGTGCCAGCTCTTCTTTAGCGCTCGGGGGAGAGACCCAGTACTTC
J: TRBJ2-5; V: TRBV9; size: -; D: TRBD1; CDR3: CASSAGTGGGQETQYF; DNA: TGTGCCAGCAGCGCTGGGACAGGGGGAGGTCAAGAGACCCAGTACTTC
J: TRBJ1-2; V: TRBV20-1; size: -; D: -; CDR3: CSASIDYGYTF; DNA: TGCAGTGCTAGTATCGACTATGGCTACACCTTC
J: TRBJ2-4; V: TRBV2; size: -; D: TRBD2; CDR3: CASMREIENIQYF; DNA: TGTGCCAGCATGCGGGAGATCGAGAACATTCAGTACTTC
J: TRBJ2-4; V: TRBV2; size: -; D: TRBD1; CDR3: CASSEAWQGARDIQYF; DNA: TGTGCCAGCAGTGAAGCCTGGCAGGGGGCGCGGGACATTCAGTACTTC
J: TRBJ2-7; V: TRBV25-1; size: -; D: -; CDR3: CASSEYRGRHYEQYF; DNA: TGTGCCAGCAGTGAATACCGGGGAAGACACTACGAGCAGTACTTC
J: TRBJ1-3; V: TRBV5-1; size: -; D: -; CDR3: CASSLAPTGEGNTIYF; DNA: TGCGCCAGCAGCTTGGCCCCTACGGGGGAAGGAAACACCATATATTTT